These 14 T cell receptor beta chains originate from one sample sequenced in a study of PD-1 blockade in classical Hodgkin lymphoma. Each of the patients experienced relapse following autologous stem cell transplantation, and their brentuximab vedotin exposure differed. Assay: immunoSEQ multiplex PCR; the TCRdb copy retains only in-frame clones and omits some. The sample has approximately 26,000 clones, 69% seen once. The starting material was peripheral blood mononuclear cells (PBMCs), obtained at baseline. The receptors originated from a human donor with classical Hodgkin lymphoma.

The chain links TRBV27 to TRBJ2-5; 8 positions agree with TRBD2. The CDR3 runs 16 residues. Germline V gives CDR1 MNHEY, CDR2 SMNVEV (reference sequence). V lost 2 bases and J lost 4; bases outside the gene matches: 9. In DNA form, the CDR3 reads TGTGCCAGCAGTTTAAGTAGCGGGGTACTGTTAGAGACCCAGTACTTC. This codes for CASSLSSGVLLETQYF.

V usage is TRBV29-1 and J usage is TRBJ2-1; possibly TRBD1 for D (5 bases). Germline lookup yields CDR1 SQVTM and CDR2 ANQGSEA. With 4 bases removed from V and 3 bases from J, the gap between germline ends came to 10 bases. This CDR3 contains 13 residues. The CDR3 DNA is TGCAGCGTTGGGCAGGGTATCTACAATGAGCAGTTCTTC. It yields the protein CSVGQGIYNEQFF.

The chain combines TRBV6-1 with TRBJ2-5; a possible D gene is TRBD2 (6 bases). This CDR3 is 14 amino acids long. Looked up from germline, CDR1 is MNHNS and CDR2 is SASEGT. Trimming shortened V by 5 bases and J by 5 bases, and 15 bases separated the two germline ends. CDR3 protein: CASSPGVLVETQYF. CDR3 nucleotides: TGTGCCAGCAGTCCGGGGGTCCTTGTGGAGACCCAGTACTTC.

The CDR3 loop reads CASINGQGYEQYF. CDR3 sequence (DNA): TGTGCCAGCATCAACGGACAGGGGTACGAGCAGTACTTC. The chain carries TRBV6-1 and TRBJ2-7; 9 bases align to TRBD1. Per the germline V gene, CDR1 is MNHNS and CDR2 is SASEGT. The J segment lost 4 bases and the V segment lost 7 bases, leaving 5 bases of the junction unmatched. This CDR3 is 13 amino acids long.

The V call is TRBV9, the J call TRBJ2-1; D remains ambiguous. The CDR3 has 11 amino acids. Trimming shortened V by 3 bases and J by 9 bases, and 7 bases separated the two germline ends. In germline, CDR1 is SGDLS, CDR2 YYNGEE. CDR3 sequence reads: CASSDPSEQFF. The CDR3 DNA sequence: TGTGCCAGCAGCGACCCCTCTGAGCAGTTCTTC.

V is TRBV4-2 and J is TRBJ1-5, with no clear D. Germline lookup yields CDR1 LGHNA and CDR2 YNFKEQ. Trimming took off 1 base at V and 9 bases at J, with 10 bases between the two ends. The CDR3 has 13 residues. CDR3 nucleotides: TGTGCCAGCAGCCAAGTCCCAAATACGCCCCAGCATTTT. Translating it yields CASSQVPNTPQHF.

This clone was found a few times. The CDR3 DNA reads TGCAGTGCTGGGGACAGTAATGGCTACACCTTC. This encodes CSAGDSNGYTF. The gene calls are TRBV20-1 and TRBJ1-2, with 7 bases that match TRBD1. The CDR3 runs to 11 residues. V dropped 5 bases and J dropped 6; count of bases not matched to a gene: 3. Germline lookup yields CDR1 DFQATT and CDR2 SNEGSKA (reference sequence).

This chain links TRBV5-5 with TRBJ2-2, with D possibly being TRBD2 (5 bases). The CDR3 runs 15 residues. The V gene's germline CDR1 is SGHKS and CDR2 YYEKEE (reference sequence). The germline V and J ends were trimmed by 4 bases and 7 bases, with 17 bases remaining between them. CDR3 in DNA: TGTGCCAGCAGCAACGCCGGGATGACGTACGGGGAGCTGTTTTTT. Amino acids: CASSNAGMTYGELFF.

This clone was observed a few times. This chain links TRBV30 with TRBJ1-5; D might be TRBD1 (5 bases). The ends were cut back, 1 base at V and 2 bases at J, with 6 bases in the middle. The CDR3 has 13 residues. The germline gives CDR1 GTSNPN, CDR2 SVGIG (reference sequence). The CDR3 sequence is CAWSAQGNQPQHF. For the CDR3, the DNA is TGTGCCTGGAGTGCACAGGGCAATCAGCCCCAGCATTTT.

This clone appeared a few times. The V call is TRBV30, the J call TRBJ1-1, with D unresolved. There are 12 residues in the CDR3. Trimming shortened V by 5 bases and J by 6 bases, and 13 bases separated the two germline ends. Germline values: CDR1 GTSNPN, CDR2 SVGIG (reference sequence). CDR3 protein: CAWGPATSEAFF. The CDR3 region has the DNA TGTGCCTGGGGACCCGCGACCTCTGAAGCTTTCTTT.

By share, this clone ranks as medium-sized. The rearrangement links TRBV2 to TRBJ2-2, with 10 bases fitting TRBD2. Germline V gene data show CDR1 as SNHLY and CDR2 as FYNNEI. The junction had 6 bases not matched to a gene; V was cut back by 4 bases and J by 1 base. CDR3 size: 17 residues. The DNA of the CDR3 is TGTGCCAGCAGTGTTAGCGGGGGGAGCTTGAACACCGGGGAGCTGTTTTTT. Its protein is CASSVSGGSLNTGELFF.

The table lists this clone with a count of one. This chain connects TRBV27 to TRBJ1-5, with TRBD1 as a possible D gene (5 bases). Germline assignment: CDR1 MNHEY and CDR2 SMNVEV (reference sequence). The CDR3 contains 13 residues. V shed 6 bases and J shed 3 bases, with 9 bases lying between them. DNA of the CDR3: TGTGCCAGCAGCCCGGGGGTCAATCAGCCCCAGCATTTT. This codes for CASSPGVNQPQHF.

The V and J genes are TRBV29-1 and TRBJ2-4, with D uncertain. Trimming took 1 base from V and 3 from J, leaving 4 bases between them. The germline gives CDR1 SQVTM, CDR2 ANQGSEA. The CDR3 contains 12 residues. CDR3 region: CSVEGYKNIQYF. The CDR3 nucleotides are TGCAGCGTTGAAGGGTACAAAAACATTCAGTACTTC.

The chain combines TRBV9 with TRBJ1-2; D perhaps matches TRBD1 (6 bases). V shed 4 bases and J shed 5 bases, with 9 bases lying between them. This CDR3 has 12 amino acids. Germline V gives CDR1 SGDLS, CDR2 YYNGEE. CDR3 residues: CASSLQGYGYTF. CDR3 nucleotides: TGTGCCAGCAGCCTCCAGGGGTATGGCTACACCTTC.